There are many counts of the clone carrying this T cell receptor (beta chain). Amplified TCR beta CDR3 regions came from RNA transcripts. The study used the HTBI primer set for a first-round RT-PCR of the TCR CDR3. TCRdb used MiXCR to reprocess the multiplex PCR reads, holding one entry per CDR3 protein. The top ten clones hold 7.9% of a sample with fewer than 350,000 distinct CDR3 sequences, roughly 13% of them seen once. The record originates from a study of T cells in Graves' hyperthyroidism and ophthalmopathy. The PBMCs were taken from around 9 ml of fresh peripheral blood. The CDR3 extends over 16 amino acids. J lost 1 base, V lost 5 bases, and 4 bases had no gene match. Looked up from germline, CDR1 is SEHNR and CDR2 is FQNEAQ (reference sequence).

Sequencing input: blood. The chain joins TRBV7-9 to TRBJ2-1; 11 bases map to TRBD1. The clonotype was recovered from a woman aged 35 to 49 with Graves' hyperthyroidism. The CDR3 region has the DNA TGTGCCAGCAGCCCGGGACAGGGGGGATCCTACAATGAGCAGTTCTTC. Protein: CASSPGQGGSYNEQFF.